This entry lists 21 T cell receptor beta chains sequenced from one sample in a study of brain T cells in children with intractable seizures. Profiled with immunoSEQ multiplex PCR; TCRdb holds only in-frame clones, not every one. The table records under 400,000 clones, over 85% of them present only once. The time point here: blood from clinic visit 5 months post-surgery; TSC patient then seizure free. The specimen was peripheral blood, collected about 5 months after surgery. The receptors derive from a boy younger than two with tuberous sclerosis and intractable seizures.

This clone showed up just once. The chain links TRBV5-1 to TRBJ1-1; the match to TRBD1 covers 8 bases. This CDR3 spans 16 amino acids. The V gene's germline CDR1 is SGHRS and CDR2 YFSETQ. V lost 3 bases, J lost 0 bases, and 7 bases stayed unmatched. The CDR3 protein is CASSWAGQVMNTEAFF. CDR3 nucleotides: TGCGCCAGCAGCTGGGCGGGACAGGTTATGAACACTGAAGCTTTCTTT.

This chain links TRBV12-3 or TRBV12-4 with TRBJ2-7; a weak D match, TRBD2 (6 bases). V was cut by 7 bases and J by 5 bases, with 15 bases left in between. This CDR3 is built from 13 residues. The CDR3 DNA reads TGTGCCAGCAATCTGGGGGGAGGAAACGAGCAGTACTTC. Translation gives CASNLGGGNEQYF.

The chain carries TRBV6-5 and TRBJ2-5; weak D call: TRBD2 (6 bases). Deletions cut 5 bases from V and 5 bases from J, with 12 bases between. The CDR3 runs 13 residues. Germline CDR1 reads MNHEY; CDR2 reads SVGAGI. In nucleotides, the CDR3 is TGTGCCAGCAGTCGGAGGGCCTGGGAGACCCAGTACTTC. Translation gives CASSRRAWETQYF.

This clone was counted once. The rearrangement joins TRBV2 to TRBJ1-6; the D gene is possibly TRBD1 (5 bases). The V end lost 3 bases, the J end lost 7 bases, and 19 bases lay between the germline ends. This CDR3 is 17 amino acids long. The germline CDR1 and CDR2 sequences are SNHLY and FYNNEI. The CDR3 sequence is CASSDRRGRGINSPLHF. CDR3 nucleotide sequence: TGTGCCAGCAGTGATCGGCGCGGTAGGGGCATCAATTCACCCCTCCACTTT.

CDR3: CASSPSGRAFDTQYF. The CDR3 nucleotides are TGCGCCAGCAGCCCTAGCGGGAGGGCCTTCGATACGCAGTATTTT. J is TRBJ2-3 and V is TRBV5-1; 12 bases fit TRBD2. Germline V gene sequence: CDR1 SGHRS, CDR2 YFSETQ. The CDR3 loop spans 15 amino acids. V lost 4 bases and J lost 6; bases outside the gene matches: 6.

This chain uses TRBV19 with TRBJ1-2; 9 bases fit TRBD1. This CDR3 is 15 amino acids long. With V trimmed by 2 bases and J by 8 bases, 9 bases remained unmatched. Germline loops: CDR1 LNHDA, CDR2 SQIVND (reference sequence). The DNA for the CDR3 is TGTGCCAGTAGTATATCGGGACAGGGTAGGAGAGGCTACACCTTC. Translating gives CASSISGQGRRGYTF.

CDR3 sequence: CASSLWTPSSGNTIYF. The CDR3 DNA sequence: TGTGCCAGCAGCTTGTGGACCCCGAGCTCTGGAAACACCATATATTTT. The chain recombines TRBV5-6 with TRBJ1-3, with D uncertain. This CDR3 has 16 residues. CDR1 SGHDT and CDR2 YYEEEE come from the germline V gene. V was shortened by 1 base and J by 0 bases, with 11 bases between the two germline ends. Filled out from reference TRBV5-6 and TRBJ1-3, the complete variable domain reads DAGVTQSPTHLIKTRGQQVTLRCSPKSGHDTVSWYQQALGQGPQFIFQYYEEEERQRGNFPDRFSGHQFPNYSSELNVNALLLGDSALYLCASSLWTPSSGNTIYFGEGSWLTVV.

Only one count was recorded for this clone. The chain employs TRBV2 and TRBJ2-3; no firm D call. The CDR3 runs to 13 residues. CDR1 is SNHLY and CDR2 is FYNNEI in the germline V gene. The ends were cut back, 6 bases at V and 2 bases at J, with 9 bases in the middle. CDR3 sequence (DNA): TGTGCCAGCAGCGGTCTGGACACAGATACGCAGTATTTT. The encoded protein is CASSGLDTDTQYF.

The chain is built from TRBV27 and TRBJ2-6; no firm D call. The CDR3 spans 13 residues. Trimming took 4 bases from V and 2 from J, leaving 3 bases between them. Germline lookup yields CDR1 MNHEY and CDR2 SMNVEV (reference sequence). CDR3 bases: TGTGCCAGCAGTTATCCTGGGGCCAACGTCCTGACTTTC. It encodes CASSYPGANVLTF.

This clone came up once. The DNA for the CDR3 is TGTGCCAGCAGCTTGGACAGCACAGATACGCAGTATTTT. It translates to CASSLDSTDTQYF. The rearrangement joins TRBV7-3 to TRBJ2-3, with unresolved D. Germline V gene data show CDR1 as SGHTA and CDR2 as FQGTGA. Trimming shortened V by 3 bases and J by 0 bases, and 4 bases separated the two germline ends. The CDR3 length is 13 residues.

The chain employs TRBV19 and TRBJ2-1; no clear D gene. V lost 6 bases, J lost 4 bases, and 1 base lay in between. The length of the CDR3 is 10 residues. From germline, CDR1 is LNHDA and CDR2 SQIVND (reference sequence). This chain's CDR3 is CASRYNEQFF. The CDR3 DNA reads as TGTGCCAGTAGATACAATGAGCAGTTCTTC.

This clone was counted only a few times. The chain has TRBV12-5 and TRBJ1-2, with 12 positions matching TRBD1. The germline V gene has CDR1 LGHNT and CDR2 FRNRAP. The CDR3 is 17 residues long. Germline trimming cut 0 bases from V and 8 bases from J; bases unmatched to any gene: 10. The CDR3 DNA is TGTGCTAGTGGTTTGGTAACCTTCCCCGGGACAGGGGGCGGCTACACCTTC. Protein product: CASGLVTFPGTGGGYTF.

The chain uses TRBV7-9 and TRBJ1-2, with D possibly being TRBD1 (5 bases). Germline CDR1 reads SEHNR; CDR2 reads FQNEAQ (reference sequence). This CDR3 has 13 amino acids. The V and J ends lost 1 base and 7 bases respectively, with 10 bases between them. CDR3 sequence reads: CASSLEAGTGYTF. CDR3 in DNA: TGTGCCAGCAGCTTAGAGGCAGGGACTGGCTACACCTTC.

The gene calls are TRBV10-3 and TRBJ1-2; 8 bases are shared with TRBD1. CDR3 length: 15 residues. Trimming removed 4 bases from V and 5 bases from J; junction bases left unmatched: 9. Germline V gene lookup returns CDR1 ENHRY and CDR2 SYGVKD. CDR3 region: CAISAGGRNKYGYTF. CDR3 coding DNA: TGTGCCATCAGTGCAGGGGGCAGGAATAAATATGGCTACACCTTC.

This chain joins TRBV30 and TRBJ2-5, with 7 bases matching TRBD1. The germline V gene encodes CDR1 GTSNPN and CDR2 SVGIG (reference sequence). The length of the CDR3 is 12 residues. The trim removed 2 bases at V and 9 bases at J, leaving 6 bases unmatched. The CDR3 sequence: CAWSLHRGSQYF. Here the CDR3 DNA reads TGTGCCTGGAGTTTGCACAGGGGCTCCCAGTACTTC.

The CDR3 bases are TGTGCCAGCAGCTTAGCGCTAGCGGGACGCTACGAGCAGTACTTC. This encodes CASSLALAGRYEQYF. The rearrangement links TRBV7-2 to TRBJ2-7, with 9 bases aligning to TRBD2. J lost 3 bases, V lost 0 bases, and 3 bases had no gene match. CDR1 is SGHTA and CDR2 is FQGNSA in the germline V gene. The CDR3 extends over 15 amino acids.

The chain couples TRBV19 to TRBJ2-7; D possibly corresponds to TRBD2 (7 bases). This CDR3 contains 16 residues. V was trimmed by 5 bases and J by 3 bases, leaving 20 bases between them. Looked up from germline, CDR1 is LNHDA and CDR2 is SQIVND (reference sequence). CDR3 nucleotides: TGTGCCAGTAGTGTACGATCCCAGAGGGGGGGCTACGAGCAGTACTTC. Translated: CASSVRSQRGGYEQYF.

The gene calls are TRBV4-2 and TRBJ1-3; weak D call: TRBD1 (6 bases). Germline V CDR1 and CDR2: LGHNA, YNFKEQ. Trimming stripped 3 bases from V and 1 base from J, with 10 bases between. The CDR3 totals 15 residues. This CDR3 is CASSHHRESGNTIYF. Here the CDR3 DNA reads TGTGCCAGCAGCCACCACAGGGAATCTGGAAACACCATATATTTT.

The rearrangement uses TRBV4-2 and TRBJ2-1; D is uncertain. The CDR3 spans 13 residues. Germline V gene data show CDR1 as LGHNA and CDR2 as YNFKEQ. V was clipped by 4 bases and J by 4 bases, with 8 bases between them. This CDR3 is CASSLDGYNEQFF. The DNA of the CDR3 is TGTGCCAGCAGCCTGGACGGGTACAATGAGCAGTTCTTC.

This chain uses TRBV5-1 with TRBJ1-6; unclear D gene. The length of the CDR3 is 15 residues. The V gene lost 3 bases and the J gene lost 5 bases, with 12 bases spanning the gap. CDR1 and CDR2 (germline): SGHRS, YFSETQ. CDR3 loop: CASSWEVKDNSPLHF. The CDR3 region has the DNA TGCGCCAGCAGCTGGGAAGTCAAGGATAATTCACCCCTCCACTTT.

As for this clone: The junction differs from germline at one of its ends, possibly a read error. The chain couples TRBV20-1 to TRBJ1-2; D remains unclear. Per germline, CDR1 DFQATT and CDR2 SNEGSKA (reference sequence). The CDR3 is 10 amino acids. CDR3 protein: CSAGGVDLSF. CDR3 DNA: TGCAGTGCTGGTGGGGTGGACCTGAGCTTC.